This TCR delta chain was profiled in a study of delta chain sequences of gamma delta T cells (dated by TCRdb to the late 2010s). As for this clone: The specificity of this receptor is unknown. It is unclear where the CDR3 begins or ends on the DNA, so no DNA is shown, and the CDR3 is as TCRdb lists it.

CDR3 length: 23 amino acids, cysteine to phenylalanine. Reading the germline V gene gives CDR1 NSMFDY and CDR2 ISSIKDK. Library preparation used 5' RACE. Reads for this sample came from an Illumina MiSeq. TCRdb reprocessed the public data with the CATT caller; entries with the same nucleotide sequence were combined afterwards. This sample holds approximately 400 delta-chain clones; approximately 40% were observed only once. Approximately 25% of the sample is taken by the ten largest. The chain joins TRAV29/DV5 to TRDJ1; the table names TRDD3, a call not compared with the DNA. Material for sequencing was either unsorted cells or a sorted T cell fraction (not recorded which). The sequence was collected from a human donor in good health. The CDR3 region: CSVLLCSKRVSYWGCSYTDKLIF.